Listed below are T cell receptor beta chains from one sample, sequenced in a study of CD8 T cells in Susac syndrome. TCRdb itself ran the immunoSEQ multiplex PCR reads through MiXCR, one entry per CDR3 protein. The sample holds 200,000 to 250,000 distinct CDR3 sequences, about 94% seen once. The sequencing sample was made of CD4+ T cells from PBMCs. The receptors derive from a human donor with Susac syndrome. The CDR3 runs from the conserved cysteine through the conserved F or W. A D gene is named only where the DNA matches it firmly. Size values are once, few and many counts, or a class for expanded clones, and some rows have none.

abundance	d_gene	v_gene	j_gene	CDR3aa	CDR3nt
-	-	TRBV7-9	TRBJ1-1	CASSLSRENTEAFF	TGTGCCAGCAGCTTAAGCAGGGAGAACACTGAAGCTTTCTTT
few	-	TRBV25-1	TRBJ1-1	CASSSQGDTEAFF	TGTGCCAGCAGTTCTCAAGGGGACACTGAAGCTTTCTTT
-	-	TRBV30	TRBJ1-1	CAWERGRPNTEAFF	TGTGCCTGGGAACGAGGACGTCCGAACACTGAAGCTTTCTTT
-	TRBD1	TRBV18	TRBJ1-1	CASSETTGAVNTEAFF	TGTGCCAGCTCCGAGACGACAGGGGCTGTGAACACTGAAGCTTTCTTT
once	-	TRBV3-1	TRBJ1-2	CASSYDQARVPGYTF	TGTGCCAGCAGCTACGACCAGGCCAGGGTTCCTGGCTACACCTTC
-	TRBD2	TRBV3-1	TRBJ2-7	CASSQVSSGWTGEQYF	TGTGCCAGCAGCCAAGTTTCTAGCGGGTGGACTGGGGAGCAGTACTTC
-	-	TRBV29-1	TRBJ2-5	CSALSMATSTETQYF	TGCAGCGCCCTGAGCATGGCGACGAGTACGGAGACCCAGTACTTC
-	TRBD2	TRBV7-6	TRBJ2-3	CASSLTSGGRDTDTQYF	TGTGCCAGCAGCTTGACTAGCGGGGGGAGAGACACAGATACGCAGTATTTT
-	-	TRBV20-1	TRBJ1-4	CSASAGYNEKLFF	TGCAGTGCGTCCGCAGGTTATAATGAAAAACTGTTTTTT
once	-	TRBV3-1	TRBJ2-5	CASSPGYQETQYF	TGTGCCAGCAGTCCAGGGTACCAAGAGACCCAGTACTTC
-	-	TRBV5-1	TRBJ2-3	CASSLVSRDTDTQYF	TGCGCCAGCAGCTTGGTGAGCAGGGACACAGATACGCAGTATTTT
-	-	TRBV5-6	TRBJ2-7	CASSQGISYEQYF	TGTGCCAGCAGCCAGGGGATATCCTACGAGCAGTACTTC
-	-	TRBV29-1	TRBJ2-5	CSVGVQVETQYF	TGCAGCGTTGGGGTTCAGGTCGAGACCCAGTACTTC
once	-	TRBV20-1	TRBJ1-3	CSARDRWRNSGNTIYF	TGCAGTGCTAGAGATCGGTGGAGAAACTCTGGAAACACCATATATTTT
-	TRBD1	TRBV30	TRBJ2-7	CACGGQVHEQYF	TGTGCCTGCGGAGGACAGGTACACGAGCAGTACTTC
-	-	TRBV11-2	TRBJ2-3	CASSLRADGSTDTQYF	TGTGCCAGCAGCTTACGGGCGGACGGGTCCACAGATACGCAGTATTTT
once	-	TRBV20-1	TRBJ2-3	CSALPQGTSTDTQYF	TGCAGTGCTCTACCACAGGGAACTAGCACAGATACGCAGTATTTT
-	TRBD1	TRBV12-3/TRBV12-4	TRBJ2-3	CASSDRGRIDTQYF	TGTGCCAGCAGCGACAGGGGGCGGATAGATACGCAGTATTTT
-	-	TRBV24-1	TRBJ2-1	CATSDLPTTGGVMNEQFF	TGTGCCACCAGTGATTTGCCCACAACAGGGGGGGTTATGAATGAGCAGTTCTTC
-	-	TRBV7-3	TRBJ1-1	CASSSSGQLTEAFF	TGTGCCAGCAGCTCTTCCGGCCAGCTCACTGAAGCTTTCTTT
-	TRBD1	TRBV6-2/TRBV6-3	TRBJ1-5	CASSYWSGQVSNQPQHF	TGTGCCAGCAGTTACTGGTCGGGACAGGTTAGCAATCAGCCCCAGCATTTT
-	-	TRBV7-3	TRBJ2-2	CASSFGQSVTGELFF	TGTGCCAGCAGCTTCGGACAGTCAGTCACCGGGGAGCTGTTTTTT
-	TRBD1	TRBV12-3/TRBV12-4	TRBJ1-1	CASSFRDRGPNTEAFF	TGTGCCAGCAGCTTCCGGGACAGGGGGCCGAACACTGAAGCTTTCTTT
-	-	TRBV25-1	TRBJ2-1	CASTPWGAREQFF	TGTGCCAGCACCCCCTGGGGGGCACGCGAGCAGTTCTTC
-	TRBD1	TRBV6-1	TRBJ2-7	CASAKRTGSYEQYF	TGTGCCAGCGCTAAGCGGACAGGCTCCTACGAGCAGTACTTC
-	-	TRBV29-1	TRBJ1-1	CSHVRAPNTEAFF	TGCAGCCATGTGCGTGCCCCGAACACTGAAGCTTTCTTT
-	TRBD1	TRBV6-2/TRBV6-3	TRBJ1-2	CASRLDRVDGYTF	TGTGCCAGCAGACTCGACAGGGTGGATGGCTACACCTTC
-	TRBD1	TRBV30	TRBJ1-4	CAWNGQGASNEKLFF	TGTGCCTGGAACGGGCAGGGGGCGTCAAATGAAAAACTGTTTTTT
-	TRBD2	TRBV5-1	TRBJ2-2	CASSHRGDHGELFF	TGCGCCAGCAGCCACCGGGGGGATCACGGGGAGCTGTTTTTT
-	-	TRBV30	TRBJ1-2	CAWSGQYTNYGYTF	TGTGCCTGGAGCGGGCAGTATACGAACTATGGCTACACCTTC
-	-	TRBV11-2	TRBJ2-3	CASSLSSGPQYF	TGTGCCAGCAGCTTGTCCTCCGGGCCGCAGTATTTT
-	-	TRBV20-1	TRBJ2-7	CSAPGNDGYEQYF	TGCAGTGCTCCCGGAAACGACGGCTACGAGCAGTACTTC
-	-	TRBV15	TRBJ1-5	CATSRGGGPNQPQHF	TGTGCCACCAGCAGAGGGGGGGGGCCGAATCAGCCCCAGCATTTT
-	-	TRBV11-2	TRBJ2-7	CASSFGPFTGEQYF	TGTGCCAGCAGCTTCGGACCCTTTACGGGCGAGCAGTACTTC
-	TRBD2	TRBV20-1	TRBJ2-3	CSARALAGGQATQYF	TGCAGTGCTAGAGCACTAGCGGGGGGGCAAGCTACGCAGTATTTT
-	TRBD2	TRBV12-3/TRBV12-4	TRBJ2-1	CASSEGRGGLNNEQFF	TGTGCCAGCAGTGAAGGCCGGGGGGGCCTTAACAATGAGCAGTTCTTC
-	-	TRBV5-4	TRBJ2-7	CASSSTTGAYEQYF	TGTGCCAGCAGTTCGACCACAGGAGCCTACGAGCAGTACTTC
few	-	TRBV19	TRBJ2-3	CASSSQGRTDTQYF	TGTGCCAGTAGTAGCCAGGGACGCACAGATACGCAGTATTTT
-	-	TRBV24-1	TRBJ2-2	CATSDPPGTESITGELFF	TGTGCCACCAGTGATCCTCCCGGGACGGAGAGCATCACCGGGGAGCTGTTTTTT
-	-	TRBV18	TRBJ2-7	CASSPPTAGYTQYF	TGTGCCAGCTCACCACCAACTGCAGGGTACACGCAGTACTTC
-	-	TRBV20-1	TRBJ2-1	CSAPYPISLRSYNEQFF	TGCAGTGCTCCATACCCCATTTCCCTTCGCTCCTACAATGAGCAGTTCTTC
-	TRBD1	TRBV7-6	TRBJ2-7	CASSLETGQISYEQYF	TGTGCCAGCAGCTTAGAGACAGGGCAGATCTCCTACGAGCAGTACTTC
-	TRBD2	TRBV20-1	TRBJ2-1	CSAELGLAGREQFF	TGCAGTGCCGAGCTTGGACTAGCGGGGCGGGAGCAGTTCTTC
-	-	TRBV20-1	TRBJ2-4	CSAPARGGPYIQYF	TGCAGTGCTCCCGCGAGGGGGGGGCCGTACATTCAGTACTTC
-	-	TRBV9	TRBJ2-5	CASSGPRETQYF	TGTGCCAGCAGCGGGCCGAGAGAGACCCAGTACTTC
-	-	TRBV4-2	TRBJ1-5	CASSQDHLNQPQHF	TGTGCCAGCAGCCAAGACCATCTGAATCAGCCCCAGCATTTT
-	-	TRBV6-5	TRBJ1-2	CASSDTGTGGYTF	TGTGCCAGCAGTGATACAGGGACGGGGGGCTACACCTTC
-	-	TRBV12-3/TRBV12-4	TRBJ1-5	CASSRPYRESPHQPQHF	TGTGCCAGCAGCCGCCCCTACAGGGAATCCCCCCATCAGCCCCAGCATTTT
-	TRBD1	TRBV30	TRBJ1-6	CAWTSGTGDSPLHF	TGTGCCTGGACCTCGGGGACAGGGGATTCACCCCTCCACTTT
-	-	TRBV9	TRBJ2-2	CASSPHTGELFF	TGTGCCAGCAGCCCCCACACCGGGGAGCTGTTTTTT
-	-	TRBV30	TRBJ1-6	CAWSRVGSPLHF	TGTGCCTGGAGCAGGGTAGGGTCACCCCTCCACTTT
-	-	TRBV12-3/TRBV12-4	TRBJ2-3	CASSLDLGASDTQYF	TGTGCCAGCAGTTTAGATCTGGGGGCGTCAGATACGCAGTATTTT
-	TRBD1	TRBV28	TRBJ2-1	CASSSRRTGVLYEQFF	TGTGCCAGCAGTTCCCGCCGGACAGGGGTCCTCTATGAGCAGTTCTTC
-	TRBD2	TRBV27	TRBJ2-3	CASLPQRGTSTDTQYF	TGTGCCAGCCTCCCCCAGCGGGGGACTAGCACAGATACGCAGTATTTT